This TCR beta chain was retrieved from a study of T cell responses to AZD1222 COVID-19 vaccine. Findings and caveats of the study: Repertoire collection took place solely once the T cell response had peaked.

Remarks on this clone: As yet, its antigen is unknown.

Generated by immunoSEQ multiplex PCR, the TCRdb table keeps only in-frame clones and is missing some. The table lists roughly 120,000 clones, around nine tenths of them singletons. Pooled in the analysis were second doses at about 4 or about 12 weeks. CDR1 is LGHDT and CDR2 is YNNKEL in the germline V gene (reference sequence). The V gene end was trimmed by 4 bases and the J gene end by 3 bases; junction bases not matched to a gene: 7. The CDR3 has 16 residues. The V call is TRBV3-1 (or the pseudogene TRBV3-2), the J call TRBJ2-2, with 8 bases matching TRBD2. The TCR originated in an adult who received the AZD1222 COVID-19 vaccine. Source: peripheral blood, taken 28 days after the second AZD1222 dose. This CDR3 reads CASSLLAGKYTGELFF. CDR3 DNA sequence: TGTGCCAGCAGCCTTTTAGCGGGAAAATACACCGGGGAGCTGTTTTTT.